This T cell receptor (beta chain) was obtained from a study of T-cell reconstitution after alpha-beta-depleted transplantation in children (dated by TCRdb to the mid-2010s). Regarding the complete study: Using TCR repertoire profiling, the study followed T-cell immune reconstitution in a quantitative way in children after TCRalphabeta/CD19-depleted allogeneic hematopoietic cell transplantation.

In its sample, this clonotype was seen once. Its binding antigen is unknown. This sequence may be a read error, since a much larger clone differs from it by one base. The CDR3 does not end in the conserved phenylalanine or tryptophan, so this is likely a read error. Study-wide conclusions, independent of this receptor: Hyperexpanded clone frequencies declined over subsequent months; after one year, T-cell counts and TCRbeta diversity were mostly attributed to newly produced T cells. About two months after transplant, the apparently early recovery of alphabetaT-cell counts reportedly depended on just several hundred clones that had expanded rapidly and came from non-depleted graft cells. In some patients, the high TCRbeta diversity seen at day 60 was put down to recipient T cells and intrathymic progenitors that had survived conditioning.

The library was made by PCR. Reads for this sample came from an Illumina HiSeq 2500. To normalize quantification of the TCRbeta repertoire, the TCR libraries were built with molecular barcoding that relied on unique molecular identifiers. TCRdb redid the processing of the public reads, applying fastp at Q25 and MiXCR, and retained in-frame beta chains. Each record represents a unique CDR3 protein, reported with the most common genes and DNA among its rows. This sample has over 100,000 distinct CDR3 sequences in its table, and 7.5% to 9.5% of those were observed once. Approximately 16% of the sample goes to the ten largest clones. The meaning of the sample's treatment or condition label: allogeneic hematopoietic cell transplantation with graft depleted of TCRalphabeta T cells and CD19 B cells. The children who served as transplant recipients had been given grafts of TCRalphabeta/CD19-depleted allogeneic hematopoietic cells.

18 amino acids form the CDR3, both terminal residues included. Only CDR3 DNA is held: 54 bases, read in frame from base 1. At the junction V is shortened by 1 base and J by 7 bases, with 26 bases in between. Reading the germline V gene gives CDR1 MGHRA and CDR2 YSYEKL. The source of this sequence is a boy aged 2 to 10 with acute lymphoblastic leukemia, due to receive a stem cell transplant. The sample in question was PBMCs, obtained before TCRalphabeta/CD19-depleted stem cell transplant. The chain is assembled from TRBV4-1 and TRBJ2-7; tentative D gene TRBD2, with 5 bases matching. The CDR3 region reads CASSQAGILSGGRGEQYI. The base sequence is TGCGCCAGCAGCCAAGCTGGGATATTGAGCGGTGGGAGAGGAGAGCAGTACATC.